The subject of this entry is one TCR beta chain. What it recognizes is unknown. This table comes from immunoSEQ multiplex PCR, and its TCRdb copy is limited to in-frame clones, with some not included. The data contain more than 2,000,000 clones, 90% to 95% of them singletons. The sample comes from a study of shared clonotypes between healthy human individuals. Study observations and caveats: Blood was the only sampled material, and tissue repertoires likely differ.

CDR1 SGHDT and CDR2 YYEEEE come from the germline V gene. The V and J ends lost 0 bases and 0 bases respectively, with 10 bases between them. This CDR3 region has 15 residues. The sample consisted of naive CD4+ T cells sorted from blood. Subset meaning: CD45RA+ positively selected. This chain links TRBV5-6 with TRBJ2-7; D not resolved. The TCR was taken from a man aged 18 to 35 in good health. CDR3 sequence reads: CASSLGEILSYEQYF. The CDR3 DNA reads TGTGCCAGCAGCTTGGGGGAAATCCTCTCCTACGAGCAGTACTTC. Based on the CDR3 plus reference TRBV5-6 and TRBJ2-7, the full variable domain is DAGVTQSPTHLIKTRGQQVTLRCSPKSGHDTVSWYQQALGQGPQFIFQYYEEEERQRGNFPDRFSGHQFPNYSSELNVNALLLGDSALYLCASSLGEILSYEQYFGPGTRLTVT.